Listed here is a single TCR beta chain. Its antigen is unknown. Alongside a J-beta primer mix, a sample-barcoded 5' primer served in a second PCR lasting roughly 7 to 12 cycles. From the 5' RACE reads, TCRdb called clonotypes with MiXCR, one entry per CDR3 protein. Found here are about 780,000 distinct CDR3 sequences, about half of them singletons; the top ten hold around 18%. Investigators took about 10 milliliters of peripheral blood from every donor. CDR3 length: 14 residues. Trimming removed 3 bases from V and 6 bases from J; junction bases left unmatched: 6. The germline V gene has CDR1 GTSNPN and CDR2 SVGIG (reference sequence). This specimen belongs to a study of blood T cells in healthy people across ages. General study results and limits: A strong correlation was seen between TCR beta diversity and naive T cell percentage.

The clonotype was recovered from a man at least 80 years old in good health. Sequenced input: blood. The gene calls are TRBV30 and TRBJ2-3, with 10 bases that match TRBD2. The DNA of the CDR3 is TGTGCCTGGAGCGTAGCGGGAGGTGTGGATACGCAGTATTTT. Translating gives CAWSVAGGVDTQYF.